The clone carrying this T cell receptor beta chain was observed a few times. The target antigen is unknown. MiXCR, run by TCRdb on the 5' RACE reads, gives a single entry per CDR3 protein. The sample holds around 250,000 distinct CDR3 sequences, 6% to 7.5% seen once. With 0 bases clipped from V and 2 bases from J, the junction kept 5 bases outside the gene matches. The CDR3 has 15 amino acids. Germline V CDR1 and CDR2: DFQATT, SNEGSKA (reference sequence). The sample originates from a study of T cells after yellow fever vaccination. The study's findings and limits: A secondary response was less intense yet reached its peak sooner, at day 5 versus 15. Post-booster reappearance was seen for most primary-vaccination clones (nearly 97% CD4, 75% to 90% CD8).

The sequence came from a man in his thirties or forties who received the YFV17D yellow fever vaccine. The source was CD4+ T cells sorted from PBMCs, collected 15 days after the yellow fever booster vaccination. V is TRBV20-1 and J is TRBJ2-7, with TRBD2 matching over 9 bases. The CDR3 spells CSARERTSVAYEQYF. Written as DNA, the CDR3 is TGCAGTGCTAGAGAGAGGACTAGCGTAGCCTACGAGCAGTACTTC.